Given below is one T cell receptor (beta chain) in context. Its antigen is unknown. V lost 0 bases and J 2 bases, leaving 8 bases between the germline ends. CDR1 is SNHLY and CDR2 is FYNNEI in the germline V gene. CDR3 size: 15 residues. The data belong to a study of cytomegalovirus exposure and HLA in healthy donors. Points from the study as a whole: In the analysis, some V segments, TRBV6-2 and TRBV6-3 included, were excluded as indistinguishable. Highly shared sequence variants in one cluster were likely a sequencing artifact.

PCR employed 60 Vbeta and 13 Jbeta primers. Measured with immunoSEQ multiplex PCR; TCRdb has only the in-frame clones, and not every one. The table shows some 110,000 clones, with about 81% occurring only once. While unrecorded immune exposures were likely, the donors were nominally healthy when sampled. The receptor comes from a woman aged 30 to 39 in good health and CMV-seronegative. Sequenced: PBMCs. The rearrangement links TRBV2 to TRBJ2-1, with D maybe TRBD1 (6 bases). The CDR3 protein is CASSEARGTYNEQFF. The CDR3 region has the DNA TGTGCCAGCAGTGAAGCCAGGGGAACCTACAATGAGCAGTTCTTC.